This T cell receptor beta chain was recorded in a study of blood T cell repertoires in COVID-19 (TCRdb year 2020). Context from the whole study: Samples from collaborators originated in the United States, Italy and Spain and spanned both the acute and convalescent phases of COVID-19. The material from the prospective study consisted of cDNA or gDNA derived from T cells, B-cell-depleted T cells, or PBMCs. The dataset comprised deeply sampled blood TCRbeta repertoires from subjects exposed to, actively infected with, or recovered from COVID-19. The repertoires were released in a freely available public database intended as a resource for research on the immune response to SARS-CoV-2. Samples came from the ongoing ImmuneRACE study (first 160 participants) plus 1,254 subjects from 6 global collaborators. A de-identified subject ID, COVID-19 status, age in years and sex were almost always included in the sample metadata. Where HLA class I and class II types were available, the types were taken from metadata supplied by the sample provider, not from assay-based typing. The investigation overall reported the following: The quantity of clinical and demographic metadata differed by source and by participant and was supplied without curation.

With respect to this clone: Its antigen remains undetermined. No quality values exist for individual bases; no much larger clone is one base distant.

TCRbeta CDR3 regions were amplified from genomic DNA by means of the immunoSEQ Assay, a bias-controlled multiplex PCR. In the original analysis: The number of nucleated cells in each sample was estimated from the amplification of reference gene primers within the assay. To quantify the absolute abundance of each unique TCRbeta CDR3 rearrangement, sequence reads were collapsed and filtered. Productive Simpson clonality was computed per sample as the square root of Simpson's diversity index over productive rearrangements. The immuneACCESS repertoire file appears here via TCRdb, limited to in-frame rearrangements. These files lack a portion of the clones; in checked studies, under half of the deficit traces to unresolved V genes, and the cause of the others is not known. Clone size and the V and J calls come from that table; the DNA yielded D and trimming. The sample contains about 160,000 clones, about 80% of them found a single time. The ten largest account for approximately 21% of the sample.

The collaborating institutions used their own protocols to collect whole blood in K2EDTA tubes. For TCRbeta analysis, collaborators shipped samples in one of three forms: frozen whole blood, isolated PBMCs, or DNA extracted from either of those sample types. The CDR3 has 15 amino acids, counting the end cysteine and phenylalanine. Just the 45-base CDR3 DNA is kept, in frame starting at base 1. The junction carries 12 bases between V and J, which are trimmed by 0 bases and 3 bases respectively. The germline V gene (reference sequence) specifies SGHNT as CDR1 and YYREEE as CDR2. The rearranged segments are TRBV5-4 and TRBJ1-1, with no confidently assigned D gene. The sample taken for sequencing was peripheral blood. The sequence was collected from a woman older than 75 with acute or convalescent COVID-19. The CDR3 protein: CASSLAATGHTEAFF. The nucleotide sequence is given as TGTGCCAGCAGCTTGGCCGCAACGGGTCACACTGAAGCTTTCTTT.